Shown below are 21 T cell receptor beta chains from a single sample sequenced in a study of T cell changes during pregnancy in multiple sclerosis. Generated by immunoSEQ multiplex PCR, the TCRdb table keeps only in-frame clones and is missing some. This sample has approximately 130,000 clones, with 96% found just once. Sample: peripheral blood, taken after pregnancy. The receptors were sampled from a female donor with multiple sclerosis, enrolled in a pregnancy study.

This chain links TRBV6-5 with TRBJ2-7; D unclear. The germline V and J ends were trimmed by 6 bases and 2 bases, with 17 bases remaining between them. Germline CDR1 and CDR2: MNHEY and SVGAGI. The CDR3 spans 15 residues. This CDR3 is CASSHRKQNTYEQYF. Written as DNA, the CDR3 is TGTGCCAGCAGCCATAGAAAACAGAATACCTACGAGCAGTACTTC.

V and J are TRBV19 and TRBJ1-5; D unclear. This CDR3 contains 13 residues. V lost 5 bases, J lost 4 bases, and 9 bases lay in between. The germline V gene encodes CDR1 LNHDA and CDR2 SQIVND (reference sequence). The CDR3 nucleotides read TGTGCCAGTAGTGAGTTCCCTAATCAGCCCCAGCATTTT. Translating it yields CASSEFPNQPQHF. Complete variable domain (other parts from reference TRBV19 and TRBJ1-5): DGGITQSPKYLFRKEGQNVTLSCEQNLNHDAMYWYRQDPGQGLRLIYYSQIVNDFQKGDIAEGYSVSREKKESFPLTVTSAQKNPTAFYLCASSEFPNQPQHFGDGTRLSIL.

The CDR3 here is CASTGTGVSYEQYF. The CDR3 DNA reads TGTGCCAGCACGGGGACAGGGGTTTCCTACGAGCAGTACTTC. The V gene is TRBV28, the J gene TRBJ2-7; 10 positions match TRBD1. The CDR3 contains 14 residues. J gave up 1 base and V 7 bases, and 4 bases lay outside the gene matches. Germline V CDR1 and CDR2: MDHEN, SYDVKM.

The CDR3 bases are TGTGCCAGCAGTGATAGCCGGGACAGGGAGAACACCGGGGAGCTGTTTTTT. This translates into CASSDSRDRENTGELFF. The genes are TRBV9 and TRBJ2-2; TRBD1 matches at 9 bases. This CDR3 is built from 17 residues. V was clipped by 5 bases and J by 1 base; unmatched bases: 9. Germline V gives CDR1 SGDLS, CDR2 YYNGEE.

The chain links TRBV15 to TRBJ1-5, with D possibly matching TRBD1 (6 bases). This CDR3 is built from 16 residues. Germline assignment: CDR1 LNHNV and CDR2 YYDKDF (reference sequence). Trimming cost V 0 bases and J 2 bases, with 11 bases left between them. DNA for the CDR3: TGTGCCACCAGCAGAGACAGGGGTTGGGGCAATCAGCCCCAGCATTTT. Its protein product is CATSRDRGWGNQPQHF.

Here the CDR3 DNA reads TGCGCCAGCAGCCAAGATCGAGGGGGCACCCTACAGGAGCCCCAGCATTTT. Its protein is CASSQDRGGTLQEPQHF. The chain joins TRBV4-1 to TRBJ1-5; 7 bases are shared with TRBD1. J gave up 8 bases and V 0 bases, and 13 bases lay outside the gene matches. CDR1 and CDR2 (germline): MGHRA, YSYEKL. The CDR3 loop spans 17 amino acids.

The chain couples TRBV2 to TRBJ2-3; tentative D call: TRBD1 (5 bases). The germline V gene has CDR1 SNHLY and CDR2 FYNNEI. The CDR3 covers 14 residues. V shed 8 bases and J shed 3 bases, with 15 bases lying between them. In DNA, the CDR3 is TGTGCCAGCTCGACTCAGGGTCGGACAGATACGCAGTATTTT. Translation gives CASSTQGRTDTQYF.

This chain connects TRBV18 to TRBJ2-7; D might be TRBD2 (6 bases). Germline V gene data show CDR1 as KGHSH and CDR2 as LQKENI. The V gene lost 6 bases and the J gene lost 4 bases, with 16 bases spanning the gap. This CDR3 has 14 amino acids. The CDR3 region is CASSTRAGTYEQYF. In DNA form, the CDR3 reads TGTGCCAGCTCGACAAGGGCGGGGACTTACGAGCAGTACTTC.

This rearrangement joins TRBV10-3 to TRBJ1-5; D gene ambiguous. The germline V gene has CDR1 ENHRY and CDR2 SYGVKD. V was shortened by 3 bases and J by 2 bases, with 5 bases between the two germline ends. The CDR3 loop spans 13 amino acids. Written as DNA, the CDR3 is TGTGCCATCAGTGAAACAGGCAATCAGCCCCAGCATTTT. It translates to CAISETGNQPQHF.

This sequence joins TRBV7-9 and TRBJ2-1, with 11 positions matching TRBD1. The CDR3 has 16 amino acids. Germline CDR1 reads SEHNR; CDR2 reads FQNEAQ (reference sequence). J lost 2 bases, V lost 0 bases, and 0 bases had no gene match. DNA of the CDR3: TGTGCCAGCAGCTTAGCGGGACAGGGGGCCTACAATGAGCAGTTCTTC. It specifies CASSLAGQGAYNEQFF.

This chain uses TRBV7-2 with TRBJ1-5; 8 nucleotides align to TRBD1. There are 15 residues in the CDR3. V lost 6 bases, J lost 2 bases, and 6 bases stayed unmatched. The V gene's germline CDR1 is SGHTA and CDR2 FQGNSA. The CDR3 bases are TGTGCCAGCAGTCACGGACAGGGAGGCAATCAGCCCCAGCATTTT. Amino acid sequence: CASSHGQGGNQPQHF.

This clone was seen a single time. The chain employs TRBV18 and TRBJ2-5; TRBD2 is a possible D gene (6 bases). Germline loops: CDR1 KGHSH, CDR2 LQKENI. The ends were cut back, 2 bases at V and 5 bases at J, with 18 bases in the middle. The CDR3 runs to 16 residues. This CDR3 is CASSPKGTVGVETQYF. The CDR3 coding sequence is TGTGCCAGCTCACCAAAAGGGACTGTGGGGGTGGAGACCCAGTACTTC.

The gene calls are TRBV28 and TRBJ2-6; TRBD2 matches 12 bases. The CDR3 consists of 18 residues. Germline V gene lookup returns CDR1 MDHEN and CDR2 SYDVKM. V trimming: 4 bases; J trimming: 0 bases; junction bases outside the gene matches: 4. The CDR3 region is CASSSGTSGFSGANVLTF. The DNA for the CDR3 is TGTGCCAGCAGTTCAGGGACTAGCGGGTTCTCTGGGGCCAACGTCCTGACTTTC.

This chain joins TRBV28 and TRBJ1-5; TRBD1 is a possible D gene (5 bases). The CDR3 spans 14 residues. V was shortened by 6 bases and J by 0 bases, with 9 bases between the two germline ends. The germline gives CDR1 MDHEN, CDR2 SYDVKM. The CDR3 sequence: CASSPTDSNQPQHF. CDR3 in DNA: TGTGCCAGCAGCCCGACAGATAGCAATCAGCCCCAGCATTTT.

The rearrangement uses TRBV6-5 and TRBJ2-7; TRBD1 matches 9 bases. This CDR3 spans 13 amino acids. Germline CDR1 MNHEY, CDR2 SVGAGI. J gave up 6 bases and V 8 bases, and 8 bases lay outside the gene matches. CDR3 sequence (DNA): TGTGCCAGCGCCAGGACAGGGGCGGGCGAGCAGTACTTC. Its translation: CASARTGAGEQYF.

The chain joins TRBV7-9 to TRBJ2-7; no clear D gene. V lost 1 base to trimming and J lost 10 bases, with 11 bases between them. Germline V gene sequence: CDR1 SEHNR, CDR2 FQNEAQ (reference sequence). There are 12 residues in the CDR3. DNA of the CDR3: TGTGCCAGCAGCTTAGGTGGGCCACCTCAGTACTTC. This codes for CASSLGGPPQYF.

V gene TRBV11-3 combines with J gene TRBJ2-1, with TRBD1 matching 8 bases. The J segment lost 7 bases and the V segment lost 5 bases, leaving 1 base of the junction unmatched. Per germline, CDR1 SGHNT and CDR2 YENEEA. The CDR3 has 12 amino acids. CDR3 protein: CASSRTGNEQFF. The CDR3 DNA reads TGTGCCAGCAGCCGGACAGGGAATGAGCAGTTCTTC.

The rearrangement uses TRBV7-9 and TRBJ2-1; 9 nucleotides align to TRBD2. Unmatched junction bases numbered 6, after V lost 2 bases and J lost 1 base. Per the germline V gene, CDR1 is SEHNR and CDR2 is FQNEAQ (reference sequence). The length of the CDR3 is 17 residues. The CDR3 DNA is TGTGCCAGCAGCTTACCAGCGGGAGGACGATCCTACAATGAGCAGTTCTTC. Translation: CASSLPAGGRSYNEQFF.

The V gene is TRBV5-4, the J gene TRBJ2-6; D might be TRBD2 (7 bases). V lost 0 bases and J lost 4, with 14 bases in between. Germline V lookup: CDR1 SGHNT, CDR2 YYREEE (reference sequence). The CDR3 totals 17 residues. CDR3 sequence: CASSLVGGAQGANVLTF. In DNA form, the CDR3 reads TGTGCCAGCAGCTTGGTAGGGGGGGCTCAAGGGGCCAACGTCCTGACTTTC.

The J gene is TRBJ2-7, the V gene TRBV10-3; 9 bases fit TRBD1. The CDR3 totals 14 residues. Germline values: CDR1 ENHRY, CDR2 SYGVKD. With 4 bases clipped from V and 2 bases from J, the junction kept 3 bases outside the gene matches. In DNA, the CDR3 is TGTGCCATCAGTGCGGGACAGGGAGCCTACGAGCAGTACTTC. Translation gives CAISAGQGAYEQYF.

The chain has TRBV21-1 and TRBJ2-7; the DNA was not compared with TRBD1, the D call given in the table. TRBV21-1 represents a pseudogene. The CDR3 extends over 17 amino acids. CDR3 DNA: TGTGCCAGCAGCAAATCCCCCCGGGACAGGGTAACGTACGAGCAGTACTTC. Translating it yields CASSKSPRDRVTYEQYF.